This T cell receptor (beta chain) was captured in a study of T cells after somatic rescue of genetic block. Some clones are missing from TCRdb's copy, which holds only in-frame ones; the method was immunoSEQ multiplex PCR. Among more than 70,000 clones listed, approximately 90% were seen once. V gave up 4 bases and J gave up 0 bases, with 14 bases separating them. CDR3 length: 16 amino acids. The germline CDR1 and CDR2 sequences are SGHDT and YYEEEE. The material sequenced was peripheral blood mononuclear cells (PBMCs). This TCR was recovered from a woman between 18 and 29 years old. This chain links TRBV5-6 with TRBJ2-1; D remains unclear. The CDR3 DNA reads TGTGCCAGCAGCGGCGGAACACGGCACTCCTACAATGAGCAGTTCTTC. Translating it yields CASSGGTRHSYNEQFF.